The 20 T cell receptor beta chains listed next were all sequenced from one sample in a study of T cells in women clearing cervical HPV infection. The data were produced by immunoSEQ multiplex PCR, yet TCRdb's version contains in-frame clones alone and is incomplete. Across about 22,000 clones, the top ten clones capture about 4.9% of the sample. What was sequenced was blood buffy coat. All receptors derive from a woman between 18 and 70 years old with a cervical HPV16 infection that either progressed to CIN3+ or cleared (not recorded which).

Comments on this clone: The read halts 3 residues ahead of the CDR3 end, with the missing end drawn from the germline J gene. The genes are TRBV19 and TRBJ1-1; the D gene is possibly TRBD1 (5 bases). The germline V and J ends were trimmed by 3 bases and 3 bases, with 8 bases remaining between them. The length of the CDR3 is 13 residues. Germline lookup yields CDR1 LNHDA and CDR2 SQIVND (reference sequence). Partial CDR3 DNA: TGTGCCAGTAGTATGAAAGGGGACACTGAA. Translation: CASSMKGDTE. The CDR3, in full, reads CASSMKGDTEAFF.

Comments on this clone: The CDR3 goes on 3 residues after the read ends, and that part is filled in from the germline J gene. The V gene is TRBV11-1, the J gene TRBJ1-3; 9 nucleotides agree with TRBD1. The CDR3 sequence is 14 residues long. Germline CDR1 is SGHAT and CDR2 is FQDESV (reference sequence). The V segment lost 5 bases and the J segment 5 bases; nucleotides outside the gene matches: 4. CDR3 loop: CASSGGTGRNTIYF. The DNA read from the CDR3 is TGTGCCAGCAGCGGCGGGACAGGGAGAAACACC. Drawing the rest from reference TRBV11-1 and TRBJ1-3, the complete variable domain is EAEVAQSPRYKITEKSQAVAFWCDPISGHATLYWYRQILGQGPELLVQFQDESVVDDSQLPKDRFSAERLKGVDSTLKIQPAELGDSAMYLCASSGGTGRNTIYFGEGSWLTVV.

Regarding this clone: From the germline J gene comes the end of the CDR3, since the read stops 3 residues before it. The chain has TRBV5-1 and TRBJ1-4; TRBD1 agrees at 7 bases. The CDR3 is made up of 16 amino acids. After removal of 4 bases from V and 7 bases from J, the junction contained 13 bases not matched to a gene. Germline CDR1 is SGHRS and CDR2 is YFSETQ. The covered CDR3 bases are TGCGCCAGCAGCCTCGGGGGAGGACAGGAGATTGAAAAA. Its protein is CASSLGGGQEIEK. The entire CDR3 is CASSLGGGQEIEKLFF.

Regarding this clone: The read stops 3 residues short of the end of the CDR3; the missing end is completed from the germline J gene. The rearrangement uses TRBV6-1 and TRBJ1-2, with D unresolved. The germline V and J ends were trimmed by 0 bases and 6 bases, with 11 bases remaining between them. The CDR3 is made up of 14 amino acids. Germline V gene lookup returns CDR1 MNHNS and CDR2 SASEGT. The CDR3 reads CASSEARGPHGYTF. CDR3 DNA (partial): TGTGCCAGCAGTGAAGCGCGGGGTCCCCATGGC.

The sequenced CDR3 bases are TGTGCCAGTTTGAAGTACGGGACAGCCACAGATACG. Protein sequence: CASLKYGTATDT. The whole CDR3 is CASLKYGTATDTQYF. This chain joins TRBV19 and TRBJ2-3; 7 nucleotides agree with TRBD1. The sequenced fragment ends 3 residues before the CDR3 boundary, so the rest is inferred from the germline J gene. Germline trimming cut 8 bases from V and 2 bases from J; bases unmatched to any gene: 10. Germline CDR1 and CDR2: LNHDA and SQIVND (reference sequence). This CDR3 is 15 amino acids long.

Notes on this clone: The sequence runs out 3 residues before the end of the CDR3; the remainder is reconstructed from the germline J gene. V usage is TRBV30 and J usage is TRBJ1-5, with D perhaps matching TRBD1 (5 bases). Germline-derived CDR1 and CDR2 are GTSNPN and SVGIG (reference sequence). Trimming pared 3 bases from V and 6 bases from J, leaving 12 bases between. The CDR3 covers 13 residues. CDR3 bases read: TGTGCCTGGAGGGCAGGGCCAGGTCAGCCC. It encodes CAWRAGPGQP. The entire CDR3 is CAWRAGPGQPQHF.

Comment on this clone: The read terminates 3 residues before the CDR3 end, so the remaining end is supplied by the germline J gene. V usage is TRBV5-1 and J usage is TRBJ2-6, with 7 nucleotides matching TRBD1. The CDR3 has 18 residues. Unmatched junction bases numbered 10, after V lost 4 bases and J lost 0 bases. In germline, CDR1 is SGHRS, CDR2 YFSETQ. The CDR3 sequence: CASSLSTGFISGANVLTF. Partial CDR3 DNA: TGCGCCAGCAGCCTATCGACAGGGTTTATCTCTGGGGCCAACGTC.

With regard to this clone: The read gets to within 3 residues of the CDR3 end, and the germline J gene fills in the rest. The chain is built from TRBV5-1 and TRBJ1-5; D call uncertain. V was shortened by 3 bases and J by 4 bases, with 8 bases between the two germline ends. CDR1 and CDR2 from the germline V gene are SGHRS and YFSETQ. This CDR3 has 13 residues. CDR3 region: CASSSQSNQPQHF. The sequenced part of the CDR3 DNA is TGCGCCAGCAGCTCGCAGAGTAATCAGCCC. Full variable domain (rest looked up from reference TRBV5-1 and TRBJ1-5): KAGVTQTPRYLIKTRGQQVTLSCSPISGHRSVSWYQQTPGQGLQFLFEYFSETQRNKGNFPGRFSGRQFSNSRSEMNVSTLELGDSALYLCASSSQSNQPQHFGDGTRLSIL.

The CDR3 sequence is CASSRGLDMKTQYF. CDR3 DNA, as far as it was read: TGTGCCAGCAGCCGAGGACTAGATATGAAGACC. J is TRBJ2-5 and V is TRBV4-2, with 7 bases identical to TRBD2. The CDR3 end falls 3 residues outside the read, so it is completed with the germline J gene. With V trimmed by 4 bases and J by 6 bases, 8 bases remained unmatched. This CDR3 has 14 amino acids. The V gene's germline CDR1 is LGHNA and CDR2 YNFKEQ.

Details on this clone: The read ends 3 residues early relative to the CDR3; the germline J gene fills the gap. The chain links TRBV19 to TRBJ1-5, with a possible D match to TRBD1 (5 bases). This CDR3 is 15 amino acids long. Trimming removed 7 bases from V and 3 bases from J, with 16 bases in between. The germline V gene has CDR1 LNHDA and CDR2 SQIVND (reference sequence). This CDR3 reads CASTSWPRDNQPQHF. The covered CDR3 bases are TGTGCCAGTACCTCCTGGCCCAGGGACAATCAGCCC.

With respect to this clone: Coverage ceases 3 residues before the CDR3 finishes, and the germline J gene fills in the end. V usage is TRBV7-3 and J usage is TRBJ1-2; tentative D call: TRBD1 (5 bases). CDR1 is SGHTA and CDR2 is FQGTGA in the germline V gene. CDR3 length: 14 amino acids. The DNA read from the CDR3 is TGTGCCAGCAGCCCCGTGGGAGGGGAGGGCGGC. The encoded protein is CASSPVGGEGG. Given in full, the CDR3 is CASSPVGGEGGYTF.

About this clone itself: The CDR3 is cut off 3 residues early in the read; its end comes from the germline J gene. The chain has TRBV4-1 and TRBJ2-5, with D maybe TRBD1 (6 bases). Germline CDR1 is MGHRA and CDR2 is YSYEKL. The CDR3 length is 16 residues. The V end was cut by 3 bases, the J end by 4 bases, with 18 bases between. The CDR3 bases that were read are TGCGCCAGCAGCCATCGACAGGCCCCATCTAGAGAGACC. This gives the protein CASSHRQAPSRET. The complete CDR3 reads CASSHRQAPSRETQYF.

A note on this clone: The read finishes 3 residues shy of the CDR3 end, and the germline J gene is used to complete it. The chain links TRBV11-2 to TRBJ2-6; tentative D call: TRBD1 (6 bases). V was cut by 5 bases and J by 4 bases, with 9 bases left in between. Germline V lookup: CDR1 SGHAT, CDR2 FQNNGV. This CDR3 is 14 amino acids long. CDR3 loop: CASSPGTGANVLTF. CDR3 DNA (partial): TGTGCCAGCAGCCCCGGGACAGGGGCCAACGTC.

Points on this clone: The CDR3 extends 3 residues past the end of the read, so its final part is completed from the germline J gene. The V call is TRBV5-1, the J call TRBJ2-1; TRBD2 agrees at 11 bases. V lost 5 bases and J lost 0; bases outside the gene matches: 4. The CDR3 totals 16 residues. Germline V gene lookup returns CDR1 SGHRS and CDR2 YFSETQ. The covered CDR3 bases are TGCGCCAGCAGTCGTACTAGCGGGGGCTCCTACAATGAG. Translating it yields CASSRTSGGSYNE. The complete CDR3 protein is CASSRTSGGSYNEQFF.

Comments on this clone: The read ends 3 residues early relative to the CDR3; the germline J gene fills the gap. This chain joins TRBV10-1 and TRBJ2-7; 7 bases map to TRBD2. Germline loops: CDR1 WNHNN, CDR2 SYGVQD (reference sequence). J gave up 4 bases and V 8 bases, and 5 bases lay outside the gene matches. The CDR3 contains 12 residues. The CDR3 sequence: CASPSGAYEQYF. The sequenced part of the CDR3 DNA is TGCGCCAGCCCTAGCGGAGCTTACGAG.

Regarding this clone: The read terminates 3 residues ahead of where the CDR3 ends, so the germline J gene completes it. The J gene is TRBJ2-5, the V gene TRBV5-1; 10 bases are a match to TRBD2. From germline, CDR1 is SGHRS and CDR2 YFSETQ. The CDR3 consists of 16 residues. Trimming cost V 0 bases and J 5 bases; bases outside gene matches: 7. CDR3 residues: CASSLAASGSGETQYF. CDR3 DNA, as far as it was read: TGCGCCAGCAGCTTGGCGGCTAGCGGGAGTGGGGAGACC. The full variable domain, with the rest looked up from reference TRBV5-1 and TRBJ2-5, is KAGVTQTPRYLIKTRGQQVTLSCSPISGHRSVSWYQQTPGQGLQFLFEYFSETQRNKGNFPGRFSGRQFSNSRSEMNVSTLELGDSALYLCASSLAASGSGETQYFGPGTRLLVL.

Remarks on this clone: The read stops 3 residues short of the end of the CDR3; the missing end is completed from the germline J gene. The V and J genes are TRBV10-3 and TRBJ2-7; D possibly corresponds to TRBD2 (6 bases). The CDR3 loop spans 14 amino acids. V lost 8 bases and J lost 0, with 14 bases in between. CDR1 and CDR2 from the germline V gene are ENHRY and SYGVKD. CDR3 residues: CAILAGGYSYEQYF. The DNA read from the CDR3 is TGTGCCATCCTGGCCGGGGGATACTCCTACGAG.

CDR3 DNA (partial): TGTGCCTGGAGTCGGGGACAGGTCTCTGGAAACACC. It is translated as CAWSRGQVSGNT. In full, the CDR3 is CAWSRGQVSGNTIYF. The J gene is TRBJ1-3, the V gene TRBV30; TRBD1 matches at 8 bases. The CDR3 is cut off 3 residues early in the read; its end comes from the germline J gene. J gave up 0 bases and V 2 bases, and 3 bases lay outside the gene matches. This CDR3 is 15 amino acids long. Germline V CDR1 and CDR2: GTSNPN, SVGIG (reference sequence). The full variable domain, completed using reference TRBV30 and TRBJ1-3, is SQTIHQWPATLVQPVGSPLSLECTVEGTSNPNLYWYRQAAGRGLQLLFYSVGIGQISSEVPQNLSASRPQDRQFILSSKKLLLSDSGFYLCAWSRGQVSGNTIYFGEGSWLTVV.

In regard to this clone: Coverage ceases 3 residues before the CDR3 finishes, and the germline J gene fills in the end. The chain carries TRBV13 and TRBJ2-7; TRBD1 matches at 8 bases. The ends lost 2 bases at V and 3 bases at J; junction bases unmatched: 15. Germline V gene lookup returns CDR1 PRHDT and CDR2 FYEKMQ (reference sequence). The CDR3 length is 18 residues. Partial CDR3 DNA: TGTGCCAGCAGCTTATTCCTGTCATTCAGGGGGCCCGACTACGAG. Protein sequence: CASSLFLSFRGPDYE. The entire CDR3 sequence reads CASSLFLSFRGPDYEQYF. The entire variable domain, with the rest obtained from reference TRBV13 and TRBJ2-7, is as follows: AAGVIQSPRHLIKEKRETATLKCYPIPRHDTVYWYQQGPGQDPQFLISFYEKMQSDKGSIPDRFSAQQFSDYHSELNMSSLELGDSALYFCASSLFLSFRGPDYEQYFGPGTRLTVT.

Turning to this clone: The read gets to within 3 residues of the CDR3 end, and the germline J gene fills in the rest. The chain links TRBV10-3 to TRBJ1-3, with D possibly being TRBD1 (6 bases). CDR3 length equals 17 residues. V lost 2 bases and J lost 0, with 14 bases in between. CDR1 and CDR2 from the germline V gene are ENHRY and SYGVKD. CDR3 region: CAISEPGGATSGNTIYF. The CDR3 DNA, read in part, is TGTGCCATCAGTGAGCCCGGGGGGGCGACCTCTGGAAACACC.